Listed here are 8 T cell receptor beta chains from one sample, sequenced in a study of blood T cell repertoires in COVID-19. Some clones are missing from TCRdb's copy, which holds only in-frame ones; the method was immunoSEQ multiplex PCR. The sample consists of about 410,000 clones, 70% to 90% of them appearing once. Material: peripheral blood. These receptors were obtained from a woman in her twenties or thirties with active or convalescent COVID-19.

The CDR3 loop is CASSLGTGGNYGYTF. CDR3 DNA: TGCGCCAGCAGCTTAGGGACAGGGGGAAACTATGGCTACACCTTC. The chain combines TRBV5-1 with TRBJ1-2, with 11 bases lining up with TRBD1. V shed 2 bases, J shed 2 bases, and the junction held 2 bases outside the gene matches. Germline V gene data show CDR1 as SGHRS and CDR2 as YFSETQ. The CDR3 length is 15 residues.

This chain uses TRBV5-3 with TRBJ2-1, with D possibly being TRBD2 (5 bases). TRBV5-3 falls under the ORF class, with uncertain function. Trimming removed 0 bases from V and 8 bases from J, with 15 bases in between. CDR3 size: 15 residues. This CDR3 reads CARSLALYLADEQFF. The CDR3 nucleotides are TGTGCCAGAAGCTTGGCGTTGTACCTAGCCGATGAGCAGTTCTTC.

This chain uses TRBV5-6 with TRBJ1-5, with a possible D match to TRBD1 (6 bases). The CDR3 has 14 residues. Trimming removed 0 bases at V and 6 bases at J, with 10 bases between. CDR1 and CDR2 (germline): SGHDT, YYEEEE. The DNA of the CDR3 is TGTGCCAGCAGCTTGGGGCAGGGGAGTCAGCCCCAGCATTTT. Its protein is CASSLGQGSQPQHF.

The chain couples TRBV19 to TRBJ2-7; TRBD1 matches at 7 bases. With 5 bases clipped from V and 4 bases from J, the junction kept 5 bases outside the gene matches. CDR3 size: 13 residues. Looked up from germline, CDR1 is LNHDA and CDR2 is SQIVND (reference sequence). The CDR3 DNA follows: TGTGCCAGTAGTGGACAGGCATTATACGAGCAGTACTTC. Protein product: CASSGQALYEQYF.

The chain combines TRBV3-1 (or the pseudogene TRBV3-2) with TRBJ1-2; tentatively, D is TRBD1 (6 bases). The V gene's germline CDR1 is LGHDT and CDR2 YNNKEL (reference sequence). The CDR3 consists of 13 residues. Trimming cost V 6 bases and J 5 bases, with 13 bases left between them. CDR3 residues: CASSPGQPYGYTF. The DNA of the CDR3 is TGTGCCAGCAGTCCCGGACAGCCTTATGGCTACACCTTC.

This rearrangement joins TRBV11-2 to TRBJ2-1; 9 bases are a match to TRBD2. The CDR3 has 16 residues. The V gene's germline CDR1 is SGHAT and CDR2 FQNNGV. V shed 1 base and J 3 bases; nucleotides not matched to a gene: 4. The CDR3, as DNA: TGTGCCAGCAGCTTAGGTGCGGGAGGGGTCTACAATGAGCAGTTCTTC. It yields the protein CASSLGAGGVYNEQFF. The whole variable domain, remainder taken from reference TRBV11-2 and TRBJ2-1, is EAGVAQSPRYKIIEKRQSVAFWCNPISGHATLYWYQQILGQGPKLLIQFQNNGVVDDSQLPKDRFSAERLKGVDSTLKIQPAKLEDSAVYLCASSLGAGGVYNEQFFGPGTRLTVL.

This clone was observed at least ten times. The chain uses TRBV7-9 and TRBJ1-1; D remains ambiguous. Germline V lookup: CDR1 SEHNR, CDR2 FQNEAQ (reference sequence). V was trimmed by 3 bases and J by 1 base, leaving 9 bases between them. The CDR3 sequence is 14 residues long. In DNA, the CDR3 is TGTGCCAGCAGCTTGAATGCGGAGAACACTGAAGCTTTCTTT. Amino acids: CASSLNAENTEAFF.

The chain is built from TRBV19 and TRBJ2-7, with D tentatively TRBD2 (7 bases). The CDR3 length is 13 residues. Germline CDR1 is LNHDA and CDR2 is SQIVND (reference sequence). V was pared by 5 bases and J by 7 bases, with 15 bases between. The CDR3, as DNA: TGTGCCAGTAGTTCGTTGGGGGGGCGAGAGCAGTACTTC. Translating it yields CASSSLGGREQYF.